A single sample is the source of the 2 T cell receptor beta chains below, sequenced in a study of graft-versus-host responses after intestinal transplantation. Method: immunoSEQ multiplex PCR; TCRdb's copy keeps in-frame clones and lacks some. The repertoire holds 15,000 to 20,000 clones, 80% seen once, with over 15% in the top ten. Intraepithelial and lamina propria lymphocytes were released after the graft tissue was processed. The sample in question was ileum tissue, obtained approximately 110 days after intestinal transplant. These receptor sequences come from a human patient who received an intestinal transplant, so some T cells may come from the graft donor.

The J gene is TRBJ1-5, the V gene TRBV30, with 7 bases that match TRBD1. Germline trimming cut 2 bases from V and 4 bases from J; bases unmatched to any gene: 8. The CDR3 is 15 amino acids. Germline-derived CDR1 and CDR2 are GTSNPN and SVGIG (reference sequence). The CDR3 sequence: CAWSNRGQPNQPQHF. The CDR3 DNA is TGTGCCTGGAGTAACCGGGGACAGCCGAATCAGCCCCAGCATTTT.

The V call is TRBV4-1, the J call TRBJ2-7, with D possibly TRBD2 on 6 matching bases. This CDR3 has 16 residues. CDR1 and CDR2 (germline): MGHRA, YSYEKL. Trimming removed 3 bases at V and 0 bases at J, with 15 bases between. The CDR3 spells CASSQVAGLSSYEQYF. The CDR3 bases are TGCGCCAGCAGCCAGGTCGCGGGACTGAGCTCCTACGAGCAGTACTTC.